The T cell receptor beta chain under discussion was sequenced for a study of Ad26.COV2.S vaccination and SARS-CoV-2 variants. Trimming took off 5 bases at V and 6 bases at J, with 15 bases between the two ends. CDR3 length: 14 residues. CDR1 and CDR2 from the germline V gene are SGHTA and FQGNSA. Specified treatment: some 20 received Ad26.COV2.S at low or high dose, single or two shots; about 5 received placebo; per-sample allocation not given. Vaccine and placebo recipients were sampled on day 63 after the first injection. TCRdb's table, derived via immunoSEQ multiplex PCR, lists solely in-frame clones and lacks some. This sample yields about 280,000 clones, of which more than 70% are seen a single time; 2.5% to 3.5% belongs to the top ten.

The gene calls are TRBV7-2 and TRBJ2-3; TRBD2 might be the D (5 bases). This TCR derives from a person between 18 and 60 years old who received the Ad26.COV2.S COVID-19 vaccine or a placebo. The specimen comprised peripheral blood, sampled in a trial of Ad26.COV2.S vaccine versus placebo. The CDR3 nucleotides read TGTGCCAGCAGCGCAGGACTTGTAGTTGATACGCAGTATTTT. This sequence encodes CASSAGLVVDTQYF.